The TCR beta chain described here comes from a study of PD-L1 blockade in urothelial cancer. Study-level background: Between 0 and 3 chemotherapy regimens preceded treatment for each patient.

Spiking of synthetic TCR analog templates was performed in each PCR. TCRdb keeps only in-frame clones here, not all; method: immunoSEQ multiplex PCR. Found here are about 28,000 clones, roughly 76% of them singletons; the top ten hold approximately 2%. Enrolled patients showed locally advanced or metastatic urothelial carcinoma. The sequence was obtained from a man in his fifties with urothelial cancer. Sequenced here: PBMCs, sampled around atezolizumab (anti-PD-L1) treatment.

As DNA, the CDR3 is TGTGCCAGCAGCGTCGGAGGACTCTCTGGAAACACCATATATTTT. Translation gives CASSVGGLSGNTIYF. This chain links TRBV9 with TRBJ1-3; D unclear. This CDR3 region has 15 residues. CDR1 and CDR2 (germline): SGDLS, YYNGEE. With 2 bases removed from V and 0 bases from J, the gap between germline ends came to 9 bases.